This T cell receptor (beta chain) was observed in a study of CD8 T cells in ankylosing spondylitis. Study observations and caveats: Within matched ankylosing spondylitis synovial fluid, disease-linked clones were reportedly significantly enriched. A TCR beta motif of fewer than ten highly homologous variants appeared characteristic of ankylosing spondylitis blood. Clones linked with disease were CD8+ and fairly uncommon in the peripheral blood. Certain motif variants had earlier been reported in reactive arthritis synovial fluid and blood.

TCRdb re-called the 5' RACE reads through MiXCR, storing one row per CDR3 protein. This table holds around 450,000 distinct CDR3 sequences, 25% to 30% found once. The V segment lost 5 bases and the J segment 0 bases; nucleotides outside the gene matches: 12. In germline, CDR1 is SQVTM, CDR2 ANQGSEA. The CDR3 loop spans 16 amino acids. Concerning this clonotype: Its antigen is as yet unknown.

This clonotype originated in a male donor with ankylosing spondylitis. The chain carries TRBV29-1 and TRBJ1-2; 7 bases are shared with TRBD1. Sequenced: blood, either unsorted or a sorted T cell fraction (not recorded which). The CDR3 bases are TGCAGCGTTCCGGCGGGACAGATTCTCTCTAACTATGGCTACACCTTC. It encodes CSVPAGQILSNYGYTF.